These 26 T cell receptor beta chains originate from one sample sequenced in a study of T-cell memory formation after mild COVID-19. In TCRdb, the 5' RACE reads were re-called with MiXCR into one record per CDR3 protein. This table has hundreds of thousands of distinct CDR3 sequences, approximately 19% appearing once. The sequencing sample was made of PBMCs or a T cell subset sorted from them (not recorded which). These receptor sequences come from a man between 18 and 35 years old who had mild COVID-19 (a few samples of this study predate the infection). Cell type and time point are not known.

The genes are TRBV6-5 and TRBJ1-5, with 7 nucleotides matching TRBD1. The CDR3 runs 14 residues. The V gene end was trimmed by 5 bases and the J gene end by 4 bases; junction bases not matched to a gene: 5. CDR1 and CDR2 from the germline V gene are MNHEY and SVGAGI. The CDR3 DNA reads as TGTGCCAGCAGTCAACAGGGGTCGAATCAGCCCCAGCATTTT. Translated, it gives CASSQQGSNQPQHF.

This clonotype was recorded a few times. The rearrangement uses TRBV7-6 and TRBJ1-6, with 7 bases fitting TRBD1. CDR1 is SGHVS and CDR2 is FNYEAQ in the germline V gene. Trimming cost V 4 bases and J 10 bases; bases outside gene matches: 22. CDR3 length equals 19 residues. The CDR3 protein is CASSSMGAPGGSGGSPLHF. The CDR3 nucleotides are TGTGCCAGCAGCTCGATGGGGGCGCCAGGGGGTTCGGGTGGATCACCCCTCCACTTT.

There are a few counts of this clonotype. The chain carries TRBV6-2 or TRBV6-3 and TRBJ2-7; no reliable D call. V gave up 5 bases and J gave up 0 bases, with 8 bases separating them. Looked up from germline, CDR1 is MNHEY and CDR2 is SVGEGT. CDR3 length equals 13 residues. The CDR3 DNA reads TGTGCCAGCAGTCGCAGGAACTCCTACGAGCAGTACGTC. Residues: CASSRRNSYEQYV.

This clonotype was counted a few times. The CDR3 nucleotides read TGCGCCAGCAGCTTGGACGGACCCAATCAGCCCCAGCATTTT. It is translated as CASSLDGPNQPQHF. The chain couples TRBV5-1 to TRBJ1-5; no clear D gene. Per the germline V gene, CDR1 is SGHRS and CDR2 is YFSETQ. Trimming stripped 0 bases from V and 3 bases from J, with 7 bases between. The CDR3 extends over 14 amino acids.

This clonotype has ten or more counts. The rearrangement joins TRBV29-1 to TRBJ2-2; TRBD2 might be the D (6 bases). With 3 bases removed from V and 4 bases from J, the gap between germline ends came to 15 bases. CDR3 length equals 15 residues. Germline loops: CDR1 SQVTM, CDR2 ANQGSEA. CDR3 loop: CSVDGARGSTGELFF. The CDR3 coding sequence is TGCAGCGTTGATGGGGCTCGGGGGAGCACCGGGGAGCTGTTTTTT.

This clonotype occurred a few times. The chain recombines TRBV14 with TRBJ1-6; 7 nucleotides line up with TRBD1. CDR1 and CDR2 (germline): SGHDN, FVKESK. The ends lost 4 bases at V and 9 bases at J; junction bases unmatched: 12. This CDR3 contains 16 residues. The CDR3 nucleotides are TGTGCCAGCAGCCGACGAGGACAGGCTGGCGGTTCACCCCTCCACTTT. It specifies CASSRRGQAGGSPLHF.

This chain links TRBV15 with TRBJ2-1; TRBD2 might be the D (5 bases). Germline CDR1 reads LNHNV; CDR2 reads YYDKDF (reference sequence). The length of the CDR3 is 14 residues. With 1 base removed from V and 6 bases from J, the gap between germline ends came to 10 bases. The DNA for the CDR3 is TGTGCCACCAGCAGAGGAAGAGGGTTCAATGAGCAGTTCTTC. This gives the protein CATSRGRGFNEQFF.

This chain uses TRBV6-5 with TRBJ1-2; 7 positions match TRBD1. Germline V gene lookup returns CDR1 MNHEY and CDR2 SVGAGI. The CDR3 has 16 residues. V shed 0 bases and J 4 bases; nucleotides not matched to a gene: 8. CDR3: CASSYSTGRGTYGYTF. CDR3 bases: TGTGCCAGCAGTTACTCGACAGGGAGGGGGACCTATGGCTACACCTTC.

This clonotype was seen a handful of times. V gene TRBV6-5 combines with J gene TRBJ2-1, with D unresolved. Trimming removed 6 bases at V and 6 bases at J, with 9 bases between. The germline gives CDR1 MNHEY, CDR2 SVGAGI. The CDR3 has 12 residues. The CDR3 region is CASSNAGNEQFF. The CDR3 DNA follows: TGTGCCAGCAGCAACGCTGGCAATGAGCAGTTCTTC.

V is TRBV4-3 and J is TRBJ1-1, with unresolved D. V was trimmed by 0 bases and J by 4 bases, leaving 15 bases between them. The CDR3 runs to 16 residues. CDR1 is LGHNA, CDR2 YSLEER, per germline. The DNA of the CDR3 is TGCGCCAGCAGCCAAGATCCTGTGTCGGGAAGCACTGAAGCTTTCTTT. Encoded protein: CASSQDPVSGSTEAFF.

The sample holds many counts of this clonotype. The rearrangement uses TRBV29-1 and TRBJ2-5; perhaps D is TRBD1 or TRBD2 (6 bases each). The germline V gene has CDR1 SQVTM and CDR2 ANQGSEA. The V and J ends lost 4 bases and 5 bases respectively, with 17 bases between them. The CDR3 spans 14 residues. The CDR3 reads CSVAGGDKWETQYF. CDR3 in DNA: TGCAGCGTTGCCGGGGGCGATAAGTGGGAGACCCAGTACTTC. The whole variable domain, remainder taken from reference TRBV29-1 and TRBJ2-5, is SAVISQKPSRDICQRGTSLTIQCQVDSQVTMMFWYRQQPGQSLTLIATANQGSEATYESGFVIDKFPISRPNLTFSTLTVSNMSPEDSSIYLCSVAGGDKWETQYFGPGTRLLVL.

This clonotype was found a few times. The gene calls are TRBV5-1 and TRBJ1-1, with D unresolved. The V gene lost 4 bases and the J gene lost 0 bases, with 10 bases spanning the gap. The CDR3 runs to 14 residues. Germline CDR1 reads SGHRS; CDR2 reads YFSETQ. CDR3 sequence reads: CASSQQPMNTEAFF. CDR3 nucleotide sequence: TGCGCCAGCAGCCAACAGCCGATGAACACTGAAGCTTTCTTT. The entire variable domain, with the rest obtained from reference TRBV5-1 and TRBJ1-1, is as follows: KAGVTQTPRYLIKTRGQQVTLSCSPISGHRSVSWYQQTPGQGLQFLFEYFSETQRNKGNFPGRFSGRQFSNSRSEMNVSTLELGDSALYLCASSQQPMNTEAFFGQGTRLTVV.

In this sample, this clonotype turned up a few times. The genes are TRBV3-1 and TRBJ1-2; the match to TRBD1 covers 7 bases. With 0 bases clipped from V and 3 bases from J, the junction kept 4 bases outside the gene matches. This CDR3 is 15 amino acids long. Germline CDR1 LGHDT, CDR2 YNNKEL (reference sequence). The CDR3 protein is CASSQDFTGDYGYTF. The CDR3 DNA reads TGTGCCAGCAGCCAAGATTTTACAGGGGACTATGGCTACACCTTC.

This clonotype came up a few times. The genes are TRBV7-2 and TRBJ1-6, with a tentative D call TRBD1 (6 bases). Germline CDR1 reads SGHTA; CDR2 reads FQGNSA. The CDR3 spans 17 residues. The V end lost 3 bases, the J end lost 3 bases, and 15 bases lay between the germline ends. CDR3 bases: TGTGCCAGCAGCTTTCCCAGGGGCGGGGGCTATAATTCACCCCTCCACTTT. Its translation: CASSFPRGGGYNSPLHF.

This clonotype was observed many times. The chain recombines TRBV6-5 with TRBJ1-5; D possibly corresponds to TRBD1 (6 bases). CDR1 MNHEY and CDR2 SVGAGI come from the germline V gene. Trimming cost V 6 bases and J 6 bases, with 15 bases left between them. CDR3 length: 14 residues. CDR3 nucleotides: TGTGCCAGCAGCCCCTCGGACAGTCCTCAGCCCCAGCATTTT. Translated, it gives CASSPSDSPQPQHF.

The genes are TRBV4-1 and TRBJ2-4; 10 nucleotides line up with TRBD2. Germline-derived CDR1 and CDR2 are MGHRA and YSYEKL. V was clipped by 4 bases and J by 1 base; unmatched bases: 7. This CDR3 contains 17 residues. The CDR3 DNA follows: TGCGCCAGCAGCCCCCCACTAGCGGGACGGGCCAAAAACATTCAGTACTTC. Amino acids: CASSPPLAGRAKNIQYF.

This clonotype was recorded at least ten times. The chain has TRBV6-5 and TRBJ1-5; 11 bases map to TRBD1. With 5 bases clipped from V and 7 bases from J, the junction kept 7 bases outside the gene matches. The CDR3 covers 15 residues. CDR1 and CDR2 (germline): MNHEY, SVGAGI. CDR3 residues: CASSTGTGGRQPQHF. The CDR3 nucleotides are TGTGCCAGCAGTACGGGGACAGGGGGGAGGCAGCCCCAGCATTTT.

V and J are TRBV7-9 and TRBJ2-1; possible D gene TRBD2, 5 bases. Per germline, CDR1 SEHNR and CDR2 FQNEAQ (reference sequence). The CDR3 is 13 residues long. V dropped 3 bases and J dropped 7 bases, with 10 bases sitting between them. Written as DNA, the CDR3 is TGTGCCAGCAGCTTCGAAACGGGAAATGAGCAGTTCTTC. Translating it yields CASSFETGNEQFF. Drawing the rest from reference TRBV7-9 and TRBJ2-1, the complete variable domain is DTGVSQNPRHKITKRGQNVTFRCDPISEHNRLYWYRQTLGQGPEFLTYFQNEAQLEKSRLLSDRFSAERPKGSFSTLEIQRTEQGDSAMYLCASSFETGNEQFFGPGTRLTVL.

This chain uses TRBV9 with TRBJ2-2; D gene ambiguous. This CDR3 comprises 13 residues. V lost 0 bases to trimming and J lost 7 bases, with 7 bases between them. CDR1 is SGDLS, CDR2 YYNGEE, per germline. The CDR3 spells CASSVGASGELFF. The CDR3 coding sequence is TGTGCCAGCAGCGTAGGGGCTAGCGGGGAGCTGTTTTTT.

The CDR3 region is CASSLGGGAARPQETQYF. In nucleotides, the CDR3 is TGTGCCAGCAGCTTAGGGGGTGGGGCAGCCCGCCCGCAAGAGACCCAGTACTTC. The rearrangement links TRBV7-9 to TRBJ2-5, with D maybe TRBD1 (5 bases). The CDR3 extends over 18 amino acids. Looked up from germline, CDR1 is SEHNR and CDR2 is FQNEAQ (reference sequence). Between the trimmed V and J ends, which lost 1 base and 2 bases, there was a span of 20 bases. The full variable domain, rest sourced from reference TRBV7-9 and TRBJ2-5, is DTGVSQNPRHKITKRGQNVTFRCDPISEHNRLYWYRQTLGQGPEFLTYFQNEAQLEKSRLLSDRFSAERPKGSFSTLEIQRTEQGDSAMYLCASSLGGGAARPQETQYFGPGTRLLVL.

The chain links TRBV12-3 or TRBV12-4 to TRBJ2-7; D remains unclear. V was clipped by 5 bases and J by 7 bases, with 12 bases between them. The CDR3 contains 12 residues. CDR3 sequence reads: CASSLHLGEQYV. The CDR3 region has the DNA TGTGCCAGCAGTCTACATCTTGGTGAGCAGTACGTC.

This clonotype was seen just once. This sequence joins TRBV29-1 and TRBJ2-5; D is possibly TRBD2 (5 bases). The germline V gene has CDR1 SQVTM and CDR2 ANQGSEA. The V end was cut by 7 bases, the J end by 5 bases, with 17 bases between. The CDR3 spans 13 residues. This chain's CDR3 is CSAIGITGETQYF. As DNA, the CDR3 is TGCAGCGCTATCGGGATAACTGGGGAGACCCAGTACTTC.

The chain employs TRBV4-3 and TRBJ2-3; D is uncertain. The CDR3 has 14 amino acids. Deletions cut 0 bases from V and 2 bases from J, with 6 bases between. Per germline, CDR1 LGHNA and CDR2 YSLEER. As DNA, the CDR3 is TGCGCCAGCAGCCAAGATCCAAACACAGATACGCAGTATTTT. As protein: CASSQDPNTDTQYF.

By sample fraction, this clonotype is large. The gene calls are TRBV15 and TRBJ2-2; 8 bases align to TRBD2. Trimming at V came to 0 bases and at J to 6 bases, leaving 3 bases not matched to a gene. Germline values: CDR1 LNHNV, CDR2 YYDKDF (reference sequence). The CDR3 consists of 15 residues. CDR3 in amino acids: CATSRDTGGPGELFF. The CDR3 DNA sequence: TGTGCCACCAGCAGAGATACGGGGGGGCCCGGGGAGCTGTTTTTT. Based on the CDR3 plus reference TRBV15 and TRBJ2-2, the full variable domain is DAMVIQNPRYQVTQFGKPVTLSCSQTLNHNVMYWYQQKSSQAPKLLFHYYDKDFNNEADTPDNFQSRRPNTSFCFLDIRSPGLGDTAMYLCATSRDTGGPGELFFGEGSRLTVL.

The V gene is TRBV7-9, the J gene TRBJ2-1; D is perhaps TRBD1 or TRBD2 (5 bases each). The CDR3 runs to 14 residues. V lost 10 bases, J lost 1 base, and 14 bases lay in between. CDR1 is SEHNR and CDR2 is FQNEAQ in the germline V gene (reference sequence). Here the CDR3 reads CAIPGRRSYNEQFF. The DNA for the CDR3 is TGTGCCATTCCGGGACGCCGGTCCTACAATGAGCAGTTCTTC.

The chain couples TRBV7-3 to TRBJ1-6; possible D gene TRBD1, 6 bases. Trimming left V 4 bases short and J 6 bases short, with 10 bases between. Germline V gene sequence: CDR1 SGHTA, CDR2 FQGTGA. The CDR3 runs 14 residues. The CDR3 protein is CASSSGQINSPLHF. The CDR3 region has the DNA TGTGCCAGCAGCTCAGGACAGATTAATTCACCCCTCCACTTT.